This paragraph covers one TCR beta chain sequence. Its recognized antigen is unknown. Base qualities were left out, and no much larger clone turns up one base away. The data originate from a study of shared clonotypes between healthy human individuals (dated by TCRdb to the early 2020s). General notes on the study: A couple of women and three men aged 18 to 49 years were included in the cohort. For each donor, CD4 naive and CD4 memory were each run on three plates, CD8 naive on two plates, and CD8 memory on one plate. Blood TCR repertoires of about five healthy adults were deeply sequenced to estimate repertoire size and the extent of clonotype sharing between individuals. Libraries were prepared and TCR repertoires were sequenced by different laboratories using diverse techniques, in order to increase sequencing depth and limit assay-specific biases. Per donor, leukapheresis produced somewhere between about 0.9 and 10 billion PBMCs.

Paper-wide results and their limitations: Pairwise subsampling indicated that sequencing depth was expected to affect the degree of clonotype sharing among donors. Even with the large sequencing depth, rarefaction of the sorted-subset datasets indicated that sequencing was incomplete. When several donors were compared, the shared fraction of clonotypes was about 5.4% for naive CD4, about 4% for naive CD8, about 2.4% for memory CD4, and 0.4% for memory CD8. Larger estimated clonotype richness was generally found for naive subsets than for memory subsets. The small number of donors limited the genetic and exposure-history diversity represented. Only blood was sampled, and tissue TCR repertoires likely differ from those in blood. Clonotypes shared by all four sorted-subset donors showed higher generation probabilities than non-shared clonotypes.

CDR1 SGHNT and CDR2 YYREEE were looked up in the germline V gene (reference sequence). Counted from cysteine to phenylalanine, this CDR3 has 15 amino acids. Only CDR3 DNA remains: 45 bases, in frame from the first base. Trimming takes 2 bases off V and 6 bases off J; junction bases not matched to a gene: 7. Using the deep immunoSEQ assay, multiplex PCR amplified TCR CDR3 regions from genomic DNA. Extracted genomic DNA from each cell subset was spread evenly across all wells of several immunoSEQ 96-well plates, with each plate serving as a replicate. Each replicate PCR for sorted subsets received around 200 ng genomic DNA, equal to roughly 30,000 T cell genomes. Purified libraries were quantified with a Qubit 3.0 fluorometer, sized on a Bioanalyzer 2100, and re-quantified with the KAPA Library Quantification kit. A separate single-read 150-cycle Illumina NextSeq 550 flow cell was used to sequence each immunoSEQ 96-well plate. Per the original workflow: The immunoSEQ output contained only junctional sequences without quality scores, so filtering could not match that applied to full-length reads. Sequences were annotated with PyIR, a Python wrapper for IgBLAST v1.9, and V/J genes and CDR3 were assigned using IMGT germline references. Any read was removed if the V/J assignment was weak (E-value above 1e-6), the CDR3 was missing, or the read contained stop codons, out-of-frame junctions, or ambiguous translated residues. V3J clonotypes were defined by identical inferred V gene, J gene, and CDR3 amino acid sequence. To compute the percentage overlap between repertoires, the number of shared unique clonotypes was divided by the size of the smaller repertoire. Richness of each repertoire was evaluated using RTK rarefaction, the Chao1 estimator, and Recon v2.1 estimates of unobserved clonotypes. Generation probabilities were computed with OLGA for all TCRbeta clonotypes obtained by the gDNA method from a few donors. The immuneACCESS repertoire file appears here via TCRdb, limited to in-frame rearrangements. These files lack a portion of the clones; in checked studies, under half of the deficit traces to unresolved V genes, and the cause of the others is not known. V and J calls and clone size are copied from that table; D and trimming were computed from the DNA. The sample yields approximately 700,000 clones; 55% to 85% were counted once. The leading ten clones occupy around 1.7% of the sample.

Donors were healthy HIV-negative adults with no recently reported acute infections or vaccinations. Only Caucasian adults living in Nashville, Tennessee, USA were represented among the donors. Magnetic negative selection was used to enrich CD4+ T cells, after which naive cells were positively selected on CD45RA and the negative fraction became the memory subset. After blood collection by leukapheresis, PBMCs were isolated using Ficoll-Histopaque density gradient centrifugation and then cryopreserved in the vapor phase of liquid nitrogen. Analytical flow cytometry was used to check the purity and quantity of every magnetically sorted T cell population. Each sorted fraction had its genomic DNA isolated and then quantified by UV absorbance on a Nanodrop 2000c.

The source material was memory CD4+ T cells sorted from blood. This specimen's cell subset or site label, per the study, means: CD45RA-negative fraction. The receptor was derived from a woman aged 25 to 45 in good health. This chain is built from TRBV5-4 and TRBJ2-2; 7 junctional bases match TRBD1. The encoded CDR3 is CASSLRQGGAGELFF. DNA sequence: TGTGCCAGCAGCTTAAGACAGGGTGGGGCCGGGGAGCTGTTTTTT.